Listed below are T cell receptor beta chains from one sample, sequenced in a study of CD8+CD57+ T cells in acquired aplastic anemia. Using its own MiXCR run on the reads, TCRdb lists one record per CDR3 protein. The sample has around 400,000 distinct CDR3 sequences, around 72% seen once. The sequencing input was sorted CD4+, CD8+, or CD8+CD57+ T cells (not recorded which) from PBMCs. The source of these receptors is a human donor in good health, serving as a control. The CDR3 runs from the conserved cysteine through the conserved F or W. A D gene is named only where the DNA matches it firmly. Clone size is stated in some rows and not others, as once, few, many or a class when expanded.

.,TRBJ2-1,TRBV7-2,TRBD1,TGTGCCAGCAGCCCAGACAGGGGTCCTGATCAGCAGTTCTTC,CASSPDRGPDQQFF
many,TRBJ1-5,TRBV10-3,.,TGTGCCATCAGTGACGGAGGGAGTCAGCCCCAGCATTTT,CAISDGGSQPQHF
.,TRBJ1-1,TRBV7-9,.,TGTGCCAGCAGCTTAGAGGTAGGGGGAGTTACCCCTGAAGCTTTCTTT,CASSLEVGGVTPEAFF
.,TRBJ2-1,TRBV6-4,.,TGTGCCAGCAGTGTTACAGGGAATGAGCAGTTCTTC,CASSVTGNEQFF
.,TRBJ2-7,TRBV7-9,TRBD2,TGTGCCAGCAGCCAAGAAGCGGGACTTTACGAGCAGTACTTC,CASSQEAGLYEQYF
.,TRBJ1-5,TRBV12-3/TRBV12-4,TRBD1,TGTGCCAGCAGTTTAAACCGGGACAGGGCCCGATTCAATCAGCCCCAGCATTTT,CASSLNRDRARFNQPQHF
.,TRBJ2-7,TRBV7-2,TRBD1,TGTGCCAGCGGTTACCCGGACAGGACCCAGCAGTACTTGTACTTC,CASGYPDRTQQYLYF
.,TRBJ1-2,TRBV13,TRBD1,TGTGCCAGCAGCTGGGACAGGGCATATGGCTACACCTTC,CASSWDRAYGYTF
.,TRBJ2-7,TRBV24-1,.,TGTGCCACCAGTGAGCACAGGGATGATCCCAATGCGCAGTACTTC,CATSEHRDDPNAQYF
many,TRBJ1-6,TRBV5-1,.,TGCGCCAGCAGCTTGGGGCAGGGTCGAAATTCACCCCTCCACTTT,CASSLGQGRNSPLHF
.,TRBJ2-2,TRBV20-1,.,TGCAGTGCTAGACTCAGAGGCGCCAACGGGGAGCTGTTTTTT,CSARLRGANGELFF
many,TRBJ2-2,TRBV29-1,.,TGCAGCGTTGAACTAGCAGCCACCGGGGAGCTGTTTTTT,CSVELAATGELFF
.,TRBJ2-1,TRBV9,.,TGTGCTAGCAGTTTGGATACGCCGACGAGTCAGCAGTTCTTC,CASSLDTPTSQQFF
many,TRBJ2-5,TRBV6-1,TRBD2,TGTGCCAGCAGTGGACTAGCGGGCTATCAAGAGACCCAGTACTTC,CASSGLAGYQETQYF
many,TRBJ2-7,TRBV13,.,TGTGCCAGCAGCTTAGGCCCGGGATTCAACGAGCAGTACTTC,CASSLGPGFNEQYF
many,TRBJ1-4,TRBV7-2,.,TGTGCCAGCAGCTTAGGAGACAGAGATAATGAAAAACTGTTTTTT,CASSLGDRDNEKLFF
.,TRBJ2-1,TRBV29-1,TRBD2,TGCAGCGTTGGGGCCGGGACTAGAAGGTACAATGAGCAGTTCTTC,CSVGAGTRRYNEQFF
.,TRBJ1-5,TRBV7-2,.,TGTGCCAGCAGCCGCAACAGAAATGAAGCTCCCTTTGGATTT,CASSRNRNEAPFGF
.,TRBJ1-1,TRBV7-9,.,TGTGCCAGCAGCTTAGACAGGGACAAGTGTCTACGTGCATTT,CASSLDRDKCLRAF
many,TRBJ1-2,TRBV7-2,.,TGTGCCAGCAGCCCCCGGGACATCTATGGCTACACCTTC,CASSPRDIYGYTF
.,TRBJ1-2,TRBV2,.,TGTGCCAGCAAGGGCTATGGCTACACCTTC,CASKGYGYTF
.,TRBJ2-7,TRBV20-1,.,TGCAGTGCCAGAACCGGGGAAGGGTACTACGAGCAGTACTTC,CSARTGEGYYEQYF
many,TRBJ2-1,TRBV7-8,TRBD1,TGTGCCAGCAAACCGGGACAGGGGGCGCAAGGGCAGTTCTTC,CASKPGQGAQGQFF
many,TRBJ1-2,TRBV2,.,TGTGCCAGCAGTGAAGGCGTAAGCAAAGCGTATGGCTACACCTTC,CASSEGVSKAYGYTF
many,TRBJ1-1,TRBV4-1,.,TGCGCCAGCAGCCCACTACGACAGATTAACACTGAAGCTTTCTTT,CASSPLRQINTEAFF
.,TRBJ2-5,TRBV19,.,TGTGCCAGTAGTCGTTACAGGGCGGGGACCCAGTACTTC,CASSRYRAGTQYF
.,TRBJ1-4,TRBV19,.,TGTGCCAGCAGCCCGGGAAATTGGCTCAATGAAAAACTGTTTTTT,CASSPGNWLNEKLFF
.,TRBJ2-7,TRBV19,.,TGTGCCAGTAGTAAGGCGACCTGGTCAGGCCCGCAGTCCTTC,CASSKATWSGPQSF
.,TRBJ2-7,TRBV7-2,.,TGTGCCAGCAGCACTCGACCCGGGACCTACGAGCAGTACTACTTC,CASSTRPGTYEQYYF
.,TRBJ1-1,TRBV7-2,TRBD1,TGTGCCAGCAGCTTACCAGGGCAGGGGGCAGTTGGCTACTTCTTT,CASSLPGQGAVGYFF
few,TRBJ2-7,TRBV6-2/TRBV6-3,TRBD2,TGTGCCAGCAGTTACGGGACTAGCGGCTACGAGCAGTACTTC,CASSYGTSGYEQYF
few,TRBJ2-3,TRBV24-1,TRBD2,TGTGCCACCAGTGATCTAGCGGGACTCACAGATACGCAGTATTTT,CATSDLAGLTDTQYF
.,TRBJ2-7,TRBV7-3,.,TGTGCCAGCAGCCTGAACGGGCAGGCGCACGACCCGTACTTC,CASSLNGQAHDPYF
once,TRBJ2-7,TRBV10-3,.,TGTGCCAGCTGTGGTGCGGCCAACTACGAGCAGTACTTC,CASCGAANYEQYF
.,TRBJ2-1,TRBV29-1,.,TGCAGCGTTGGGAGTCTAACCGGGGGCGAGCAGTTCTTC,CSVGSLTGGEQFF
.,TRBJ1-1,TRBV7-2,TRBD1,TGTGCCAGCACCTTTACAGGGGGCGACGGGTATGGCTACTTT,CASTFTGGDGYGYF
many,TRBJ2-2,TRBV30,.,TGTGCCTGGGACCGGGGCGAGGGCGGGGAGCTGTTTTTT,CAWDRGEGGELFF
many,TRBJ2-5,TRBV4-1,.,TGCGCCAGCAGCCAAGTATCTAGAAACCAAGAGACCCAGTACTTC,CASSQVSRNQETQYF
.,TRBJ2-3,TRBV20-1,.,TGCAGCGTTGAATTCTCTCGGGATACGCAGTATTTT,CSVEFSRDTQYF
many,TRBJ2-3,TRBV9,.,TGTGCCAGCAGCGCAAGACAGTGGAGGGACACAGATACGCAGTATTTT,CASSARQWRDTDTQYF
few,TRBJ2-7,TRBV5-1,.,TGCGCCAGCAGCTCCGGGGACGAGCAGTACTTC,CASSSGDEQYF
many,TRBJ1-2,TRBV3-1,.,TGTGCCAGCAGCCTAGGGGGGAATGGCTACACCTTC,CASSLGGNGYTF
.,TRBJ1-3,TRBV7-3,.,TGTGCCAGCTGGTTATCGATTGGAAACGGCATATATTTT,CASWLSIGNGIYF
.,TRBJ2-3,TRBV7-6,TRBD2,TGTGCCAGCAGCTCCGGACTAGCGGGTACGGAGAAGCAGTTT,CASSSGLAGTEKQF
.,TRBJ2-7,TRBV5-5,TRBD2,TGTGCCAGCAGCTTGGGGACAGCGGGGGATTACGAGCAGTACTTC,CASSLGTAGDYEQYF
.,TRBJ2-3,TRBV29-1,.,TGCAGCGCACGAAGCGGGACACTGTACAATGAGCAGTATTTT,CSARSGTLYNEQYF
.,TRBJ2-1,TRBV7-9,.,TGTGCCAGCAGCGTAGGCGTTTTGATTGAGCAGTTCTTC,CASSVGVLIEQFF
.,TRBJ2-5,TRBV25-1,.,TGTGCCAGCAGTGAACCCCCTCAAGGGAGCAAAGAGACCCAGTACTTC,CASSEPPQGSKETQYF
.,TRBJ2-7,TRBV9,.,TGTGCCAGCAGCGTAGATTTGGGTGCCTACGAGCAGTACTTC,CASSVDLGAYEQYF
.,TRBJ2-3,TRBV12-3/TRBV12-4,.,TGTGCCAGCAACCCGGGGAGCACAGATACGCAGTATTTT,CASNPGSTDTQYF
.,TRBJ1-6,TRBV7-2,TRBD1,TGTGCCAGCAGTCCTGTCCGGGACAGGAATTCACCCCTCCACTTT,CASSPVRDRNSPLHF
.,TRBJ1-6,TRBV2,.,TGTGCCAGCAGTGCGGGACACACAACTAATGAAAAACTGCACTTT,CASSAGHTTNEKLHF
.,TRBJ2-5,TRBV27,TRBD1,TGTGCCAGCAGTTTAATGATGACAGGGTATGAGACCCAGTACTTC,CASSLMMTGYETQYF